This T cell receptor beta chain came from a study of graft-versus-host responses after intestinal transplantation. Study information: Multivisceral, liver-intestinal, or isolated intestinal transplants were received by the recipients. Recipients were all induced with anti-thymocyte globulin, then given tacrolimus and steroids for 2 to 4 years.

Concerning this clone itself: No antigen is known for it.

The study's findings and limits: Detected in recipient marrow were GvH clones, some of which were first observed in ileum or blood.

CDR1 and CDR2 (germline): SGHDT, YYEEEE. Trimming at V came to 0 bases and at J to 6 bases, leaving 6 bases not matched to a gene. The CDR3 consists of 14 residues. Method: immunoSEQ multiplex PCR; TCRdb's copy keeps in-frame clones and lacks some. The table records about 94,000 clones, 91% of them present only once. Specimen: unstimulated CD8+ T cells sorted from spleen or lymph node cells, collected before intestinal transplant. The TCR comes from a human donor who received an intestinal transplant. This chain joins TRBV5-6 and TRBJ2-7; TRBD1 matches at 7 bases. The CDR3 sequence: CASSLAGTVGEQYF. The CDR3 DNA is TGTGCCAGCAGCTTGGCCGGGACAGTGGGCGAGCAGTACTTC.